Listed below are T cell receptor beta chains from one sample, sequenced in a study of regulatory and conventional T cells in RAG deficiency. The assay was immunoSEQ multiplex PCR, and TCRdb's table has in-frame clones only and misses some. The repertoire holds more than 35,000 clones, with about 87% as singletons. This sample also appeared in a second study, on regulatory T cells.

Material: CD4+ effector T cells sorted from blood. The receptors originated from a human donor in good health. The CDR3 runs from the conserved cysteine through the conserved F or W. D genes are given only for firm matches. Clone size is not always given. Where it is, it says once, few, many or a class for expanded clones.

TGTGCCAGCAGCGCCGGGACAGGAAACACTGAAGCTTTCTTT	CASSAGTGNTEAFF	TRBV9	TRBD1	TRBJ1-1	once
TGTGCCAGCAGCTTAGCGGGAGACAGGGCCTATGGCTACACCTTC	CASSLAGDRAYGYTF	TRBV7-8	TRBD1	TRBJ1-2	-
TGTGCCAGCAGTGAGTACAGGGAAACTAACTATGGCTACACCTTC	CASSEYRETNYGYTF	TRBV6-1	-	TRBJ1-2	once
TGTGCCAGCAGTACCCAGGGAGGGGGTAAAGGCTACACCTTC	CASSTQGGGKGYTF	TRBV2	-	TRBJ1-2	-
TGTGCCAGCAGCTCCGGACTAGCGGGGATTGTAACCTACGAGCAGTACTTC	CASSSGLAGIVTYEQYF	TRBV7-2	TRBD2	TRBJ2-7	-
TGCAGCGTTTACGGGGACTATGGCTACACCTTC	CSVYGDYGYTF	TRBV29-1	-	TRBJ1-2	-
TGTGCCAGCAGTTGGGGAGGAGTTTACGAGCAGTACTTC	CASSWGGVYEQYF	TRBV27	-	TRBJ2-7	-
TGCGCCAGCAGCTTGGATCGGTTAACTAGCCCCGAAGCTTTCTTT	CASSLDRLTSPEAFF	TRBV5-1	-	TRBJ1-1	-
TGTGCCAGTAGTATTACTGTCTATAGCAATCAGCCCCAGCATTTT	CASSITVYSNQPQHF	TRBV19	-	TRBJ1-5	-
TGTGCCAGCAGCTTAGATTCAGGGGCCTCAACTTTCTTT	CASSLDSGASTFF	TRBV7-3	-	TRBJ1-1	-
TGTGCCAGCAGCCTCGGGACAGGGAAAAATGAAAAACTGTTTTTT	CASSLGTGKNEKLFF	TRBV9	TRBD1	TRBJ1-4	-
TGTGCCAGTAGCCGCGGGGCCGGGACAGGGAATTACGAGCAGTACTTC	CASSRGAGTGNYEQYF	TRBV19	TRBD1	TRBJ2-7	-
TGTGCCAGCTCACCACCTAAGATAGCCTCCGGAGATGAGCAGTTCTTC	CASSPPKIASGDEQFF	TRBV18	-	TRBJ2-1	-
TGTGCCAGCAGCTTAGCAACATTAGCGCTAGAGCAGTTCTTC	CASSLATLALEQFF	TRBV7-8	-	TRBJ2-1	-
TGCGCCAGCAGCCAAGAGACCGTGGGGTCGCCCCAGCATTTT	CASSQETVGSPQHF	TRBV4-1	-	TRBJ1-5	-
TGTGCCAGCGACCTCGGACAGGGGGTGAGCCAGCCCCAGCATTTT	CASDLGQGVSQPQHF	TRBV19	TRBD1	TRBJ1-5	-
TGTGCCAGCATTAGCGGGGGCCGCGCCAGTGAGCAGTTCTTC	CASISGGRASEQFF	TRBV6-5	TRBD2	TRBJ2-1	-
TGTGCCAGCAGTTTACAGGGGGCTCACTATGGCTACACCTTC	CASSLQGAHYGYTF	TRBV6-6	TRBD1	TRBJ1-2	-
TGTGCCAGCAGTGAATTGGGGGGACAAGAGACCCAGTACTTC	CASSELGGQETQYF	TRBV25-1	-	TRBJ2-5	-
TGTGCCAGCAGCCAAGAACCCCTAGCGGCCTTCACAGATACGCAGTATTTT	CASSQEPLAAFTDTQYF	TRBV14	TRBD2	TRBJ2-3	-
TGTGCCAGCAGCGGTCCTAGATTAGGGGGGTCAGATACGCAGTATTTT	CASSGPRLGGSDTQYF	TRBV9	-	TRBJ2-3	-
TGTGCCAGCAGCTCGCCCCGGGGCGCCCCCACTGAAGCTTTCTTT	CASSSPRGAPTEAFF	TRBV5-4	-	TRBJ1-1	-
TGTGCCAGCAGCTCAAATAGCGGGAGGGCCTTAAACGGGGAGCTGTTTTTT	CASSSNSGRALNGELFF	TRBV5-6	TRBD2	TRBJ2-2	-
TGCGCCAGCAGTGAGACGGGACAGGGGGTACTTCCCCAGTACTTC	CASSETGQGVLPQYF	TRBV10-1	TRBD1	TRBJ2-5	-
TGTGCCTGGAAGGGATCTTCCTACGAGCAGTACTTC	CAWKGSSYEQYF	TRBV30	-	TRBJ2-7	-
TGTGCCAGCTCACCACTGGAGAACACTGAAGCTTTCTTT	CASSPLENTEAFF	TRBV18	-	TRBJ1-1	-
TGTGCCAGCTCATTACTAGGGGAGCAGTTCTTC	CASSLLGEQFF	TRBV18	-	TRBJ2-1	-
TGTGCCAGCAGGGGCCCGGGCAGAGCCTACGAGCAGTACTTC	CASRGPGRAYEQYF	TRBV6-5	-	TRBJ2-7	-
TGCGCCAGCAGCTTGGGCCAAAACCAAGAGACCCAGTACTTC	CASSLGQNQETQYF	TRBV5-1	-	TRBJ2-5	-
TGTGCCAGCAGTTTTCGGGGGGGGAACTACAATGAGCAGTTCTTC	CASSFRGGNYNEQFF	TRBV27	TRBD2	TRBJ2-1	-
TGTGCCAGCACCCGAAGCGGGTCATCCGGGGAGCTGTTTTTT	CASTRSGSSGELFF	TRBV28	-	TRBJ2-2	-
TGTGCCAGTCACAGGGGGAGTTCGAACACCGGGGAGCTGTTTTTT	CASHRGSSNTGELFF	TRBV19	TRBD1	TRBJ2-2	-
TGTGCCAGCAGTGACTTAGCGGGAGGGGGCACAGATACGCAGTATTTT	CASSDLAGGGTDTQYF	TRBV6-6	TRBD2	TRBJ2-3	-
TGCAGCGTTGGCCTGGGGGACAGAGCTAATGAAAAACTGTTTTTT	CSVGLGDRANEKLFF	TRBV29-1	TRBD1	TRBJ1-4	-
TGCGCCAGCAGTAATACAGGGAACACTGAAGCTTTCTTT	CASSNTGNTEAFF	TRBV10-1	-	TRBJ1-1	-
TGTGCCAGCAGCAGTACCACAGGGGGCTCCTACAATGAGCAGTTCTTC	CASSSTTGGSYNEQFF	TRBV28	TRBD1	TRBJ2-1	-
TGCGCCAGCAGTGAGTCGTCCTCTTCCTACGAGCAGTACTTC	CASSESSSSYEQYF	TRBV10-2	-	TRBJ2-7	-